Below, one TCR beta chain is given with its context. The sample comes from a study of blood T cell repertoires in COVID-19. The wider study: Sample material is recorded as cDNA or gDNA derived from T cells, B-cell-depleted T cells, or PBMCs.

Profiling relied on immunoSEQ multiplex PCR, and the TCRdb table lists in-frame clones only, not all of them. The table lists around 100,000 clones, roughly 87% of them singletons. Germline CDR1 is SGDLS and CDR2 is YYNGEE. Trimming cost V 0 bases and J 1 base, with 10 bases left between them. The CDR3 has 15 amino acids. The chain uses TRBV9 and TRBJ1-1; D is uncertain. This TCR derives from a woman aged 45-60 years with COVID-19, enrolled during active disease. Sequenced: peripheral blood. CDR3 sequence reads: CASSVGGQPNTEAFF. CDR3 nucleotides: TGTGCCAGCAGCGTAGGAGGGCAGCCGAACACTGAAGCTTTCTTT.